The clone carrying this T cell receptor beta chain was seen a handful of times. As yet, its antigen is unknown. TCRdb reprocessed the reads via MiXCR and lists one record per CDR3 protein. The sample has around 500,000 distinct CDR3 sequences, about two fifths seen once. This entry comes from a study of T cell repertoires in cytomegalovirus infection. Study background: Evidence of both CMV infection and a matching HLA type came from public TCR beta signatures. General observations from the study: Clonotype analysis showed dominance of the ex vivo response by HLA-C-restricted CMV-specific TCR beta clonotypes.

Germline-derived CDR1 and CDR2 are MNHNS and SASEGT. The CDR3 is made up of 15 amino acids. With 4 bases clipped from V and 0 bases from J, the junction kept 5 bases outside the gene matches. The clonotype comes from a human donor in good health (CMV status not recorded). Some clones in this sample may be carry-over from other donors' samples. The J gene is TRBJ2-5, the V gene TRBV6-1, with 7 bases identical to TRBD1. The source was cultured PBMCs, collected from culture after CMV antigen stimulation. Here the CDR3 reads CASSGPDRDQETQYF. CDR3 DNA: TGTGCCAGCAGTGGGCCTGACAGGGACCAAGAGACCCAGTACTTC.